The present T cell receptor (beta chain) was sequenced within a study of T-cell memory formation after mild COVID-19. Study information: The two donors had largely donor-specific TCR clusters. Study-level results: Unconfirmed was the SARS-CoV-2 specificity of second-wave clones that peaked on day 37.

Turning to this clonotype: What it recognizes is unknown.

This CDR3 has 13 residues. Germline-derived CDR1 and CDR2 are SGDLS and YYNGEE. Trimming took 2 bases from V and 3 from J, leaving 8 bases between them. The authors produced TCR alpha and TCR beta cDNA libraries with sample barcodes and UMIs by 5'RACE using constant-segment primers. In TCRdb, the 5' RACE reads were re-called with MiXCR into one record per CDR3 protein. The profile shows 350,000 or so distinct CDR3 sequences, 21% of them singletons. Sequenced sample: PBMCs or a T cell subset sorted from them (not recorded which). The TCR originated in an adult woman who had mild COVID-19 (a few samples of this study predate the infection). Cell type and time point are not known. The chain uses TRBV9 and TRBJ2-5; D might be TRBD2 (5 bases). The CDR3 loop reads CASSVAGKETQYF. The CDR3 DNA is TGTGCCAGCAGCGTGGCGGGTAAAGAGACCCAGTACTTC.